The 10 T cell receptor beta chains in this list originate from one sample, sequenced in a study of cytomegalovirus exposure and HLA in healthy donors. PCR amplification relied on 60 Vbeta primers (plus 13 Jbeta primers). TCRdb's table, derived via immunoSEQ multiplex PCR, lists solely in-frame clones and lacks some. The data show 180,000 or so clones, with 65% to 85% seen just once and around 4.3% held by the top ten. The specimen was PBMCs. Receptor source: a woman between 50 and 59 years old in good health and CMV-seropositive.

The chain employs TRBV4-1 and TRBJ1-2; TRBD1 is a possible D gene (5 bases). The CDR3 runs 15 residues. V gave up 0 bases and J gave up 6 bases, with 14 bases separating them. Germline loops: CDR1 MGHRA, CDR2 YSYEKL. The CDR3 region has the DNA TGCGCCAGCAGCCAAGAAGGTGGGGGGAGGAATGGCTACACCTTC. Protein sequence: CASSQEGGGRNGYTF.

This chain connects TRBV28 to TRBJ2-3; D possibly corresponds to TRBD2 (5 bases). CDR3 length equals 14 residues. Between the trimmed V and J ends, which lost 7 bases and 3 bases, there was a span of 14 bases. Germline assignment: CDR1 MDHEN and CDR2 SYDVKM. The CDR3 is CASNGGVSTDTQYF. The CDR3 DNA follows: TGTGCCAGCAATGGAGGCGTTTCAACAGATACGCAGTATTTT.

This clone was detected once. The chain carries TRBV2 and TRBJ2-2; TRBD2 matches at 7 bases. The germline V gene encodes CDR1 SNHLY and CDR2 FYNNEI. Unmatched junction bases numbered 6, after V lost 7 bases and J lost 4 bases. The CDR3 runs to 14 residues. The CDR3 DNA is TGTGCCAGCAAGCGGGATATGAGCACCGGGGAGCTGTTTTTT. Protein sequence: CASKRDMSTGELFF.

This clone was detected once. V and J are TRBV5-1 and TRBJ2-2, with TRBD1 identical over 10 bases. Trimming cost V 3 bases and J 3 bases; bases outside gene matches: 5. This CDR3 spans 16 amino acids. Germline V gene data show CDR1 as SGHRS and CDR2 as YFSETQ. The CDR3 nucleotides read TGCGCCAGCAGCTGGACCGGGACAGGGGACACCGGGGAGCTGTTTTTT. It translates to CASSWTGTGDTGELFF. Using reference TRBV5-1 and TRBJ2-2 for the parts outside the CDR3, the full variable domain is KAGVTQTPRYLIKTRGQQVTLSCSPISGHRSVSWYQQTPGQGLQFLFEYFSETQRNKGNFPGRFSGRQFSNSRSEMNVSTLELGDSALYLCASSWTGTGDTGELFFGEGSRLTVL.

The V gene is TRBV5-1, the J gene TRBJ1-2; 7 bases match TRBD1. The V segment lost 3 bases and the J segment 7 bases; nucleotides outside the gene matches: 3. Germline V lookup: CDR1 SGHRS, CDR2 YFSETQ. The CDR3 is made up of 12 amino acids. CDR3 bases: TGCGCCAGCAGCTCCCCAGGGGGTGGCTACACCTTC. Its protein product is CASSSPGGGYTF.

This chain links TRBV11-2 with TRBJ1-1; a weak D match, TRBD1 (5 bases). Trimming pared 3 bases from V and 2 bases from J, leaving 10 bases between. Germline V gene data show CDR1 as SGHAT and CDR2 as FQNNGV. CDR3 length: 14 amino acids. The CDR3 loop is CASSFARDNTEAFF. The CDR3 nucleotides are TGTGCCAGCAGCTTTGCCAGGGATAACACTGAAGCTTTCTTT.

This clone occurred once. The chain couples TRBV6-1 to TRBJ1-6; no clear D. Germline CDR1 is MNHNS and CDR2 is SASEGT. The V end was cut by 10 bases, the J end by 4 bases, with 17 bases between. CDR3 length: 15 amino acids. The CDR3 protein is CAITLSGVYNSPLHF. The CDR3 nucleotides read TGTGCCATTACCCTATCCGGGGTGTATAATTCACCCCTCCACTTT.

The rearrangement uses TRBV25-1 and TRBJ2-5; D remains ambiguous. The ends were cut back, 1 base at V and 5 bases at J, with 11 bases in the middle. The CDR3 runs to 14 residues. The germline gives CDR1 MGHDK, CDR2 SYGVNS. The CDR3 DNA follows: TGTGCCAGCAGTGAATCTCAGATCATGGAGACCCAGTACTTC. This encodes CASSESQIMETQYF.

The chain has TRBV6-5 and TRBJ1-4; the D gene is possibly TRBD1 (5 bases). V lost 6 bases to trimming and J lost 6 bases, with 14 bases between them. CDR1 is MNHEY and CDR2 is SVGAGI in the germline V gene. This CDR3 comprises 14 residues. The CDR3 nucleotides are TGTGCCAGCAGGGGGGAGGGGAGGTATGAAAAACTGTTTTTT. Its translation is CASRGEGRYEKLFF.

The chain uses TRBV6-5 and TRBJ1-2; 9 nucleotides align to TRBD1. The CDR3 is 16 amino acids. Unmatched junction bases numbered 5, after V lost 0 bases and J lost 3 bases. The germline V gene has CDR1 MNHEY and CDR2 SVGAGI. In nucleotides, the CDR3 is TGTGCCAGCAGTTACTCGGACAGGGGTGGTTACTATGGCTACACCTTC. Translated: CASSYSDRGGYYGYTF.